Shown below are 32 T cell receptor beta chains from a single sample sequenced in a study of cytomegalovirus exposure and HLA in healthy donors. 13 Jbeta primers and 60 Vbeta primers were used for the PCR. Clones were sequenced by immunoSEQ multiplex PCR, and TCRdb holds only the in-frame ones, with some missing. The table for this sample gives roughly 120,000 clones. Sequenced material: PBMCs. These receptors originate from a young man in good health and CMV-seronegative.

V is TRBV19 and J is TRBJ2-5; possible D gene TRBD2, 6 bases. The tail of the sequence fits TRBJ2-7 better, so the J call may be wrong. Germline V gene data show CDR1 as LNHDA and CDR2 as SQIVND (reference sequence). The CDR3 sequence is 15 residues long. CDR3 loop: CASSIKAGSSYEQYF. CDR3 bases: TGTGCCAGTAGTATAAAGGCGGGGTCGTCCTACGAGCAGTACTTC.

The chain links TRBV2 to TRBJ1-2; maybe TRBD1 (5 bases). Germline CDR1 and CDR2: SNHLY and FYNNEI. The CDR3 contains 14 residues. Trimming shortened V by 5 bases and J by 2 bases, and 12 bases separated the two germline ends. The CDR3 here is CASSTDSFNYGYTF. CDR3 nucleotides: TGTGCCAGCAGTACCGACAGTTTCAACTATGGCTACACCTTC.

This sequence joins TRBV28 and TRBJ1-2; D uncertain. The germline V and J ends were trimmed by 3 bases and 2 bases, with 10 bases remaining between them. From germline, CDR1 is MDHEN and CDR2 SYDVKM. This CDR3 spans 14 amino acids. The chain's CDR3 is CASSFADTNYGYTF. The DNA for the CDR3 is TGTGCCAGCAGTTTCGCAGACACGAACTATGGCTACACCTTC.

The CDR3 spells CASSQEAGRETQYF. For the CDR3, the DNA is TGTGCCAGCAGCCAAGAGGCGGGGAGGGAGACCCAGTACTTC. The chain has TRBV14 and TRBJ2-5; tentative D call: TRBD2 (6 bases). The V end was cut by 0 bases, the J end by 5 bases, with 10 bases between. Germline V gene data show CDR1 as SGHDN and CDR2 as FVKESK. The CDR3 has 14 amino acids.

The chain employs TRBV20-1 and TRBJ2-1; tentative D call: TRBD1 (6 bases). CDR1 is DFQATT and CDR2 is SNEGSKA in the germline V gene (reference sequence). The V and J ends lost 4 bases and 8 bases respectively, with 9 bases between them. There are 11 residues in the CDR3. CDR3: CSAIRGDEQFF. The DNA of the CDR3 is TGCAGTGCTATCAGGGGTGATGAGCAGTTCTTC.

This chain uses TRBV6-5 with TRBJ2-1, with a possible D match to TRBD1 (5 bases). The V end lost 2 bases, the J end lost 9 bases, and 17 bases lay between the germline ends. Germline loops: CDR1 MNHEY, CDR2 SVGAGI. The CDR3 covers 15 residues. CDR3 in amino acids: CASSYGAGFPGEQFF. The DNA for the CDR3 is TGTGCCAGCAGTTACGGGGCAGGTTTCCCGGGTGAGCAGTTCTTC.

V gene TRBV5-5 combines with J gene TRBJ2-1, with 7 bases lining up with TRBD2. The junction had 4 bases not matched to a gene; V was cut back by 4 bases and J by 0 bases. Germline assignment: CDR1 SGHKS and CDR2 YYEKEE (reference sequence). This CDR3 is built from 15 residues. The CDR3 region is CASSRSGTSYNEQFF. In DNA form, the CDR3 reads TGTGCCAGCAGCCGGAGCGGGACCTCCTACAATGAGCAGTTCTTC.

This chain uses TRBV25-1 with TRBJ2-5, with TRBD1 identical over 9 bases. The trim removed 1 base at V and 5 bases at J, leaving 8 bases unmatched. From germline, CDR1 is MGHDK and CDR2 SYGVNS. The CDR3 sequence is 16 residues long. CDR3 loop: CASSEWGQGSSETQYF. The CDR3 DNA reads TGTGCCAGCAGTGAATGGGGACAGGGATCCTCCGAGACCCAGTACTTC.

The CDR3: CASSQPSGGPEAFF. The CDR3 DNA is TGTGCCAGCAGCCAGCCCTCAGGGGGACCTGAAGCTTTCTTT. V gene TRBV4-2 combines with J gene TRBJ1-1; 7 bases are a match to TRBD1. The CDR3 runs 14 residues. The V segment lost 3 bases and the J segment 6 bases; nucleotides outside the gene matches: 7. The germline V gene encodes CDR1 LGHNA and CDR2 YNFKEQ.

The V call is TRBV2, the J call TRBJ1-1, with TRBD1 matching over 9 bases. The CDR3 spans 13 residues. Germline trimming cut 7 bases from V and 6 bases from J; bases unmatched to any gene: 6. The germline CDR1 and CDR2 sequences are SNHLY and FYNNEI. The CDR3 is CASMDRGLPEAFF. As DNA, the CDR3 is TGTGCCAGCATGGACAGGGGCTTGCCTGAAGCTTTCTTT.

This chain joins TRBV28 and TRBJ1-3; 7 nucleotides align to TRBD1. Germline CDR1 and CDR2: MDHEN and SYDVKM. The junction had 13 bases not matched to a gene; V was cut back by 6 bases and J by 8 bases. The CDR3 has 15 amino acids. The DNA for the CDR3 is TGTGCCAGCAGGCAAAGGGGGCCCGGGGCACACACCATATATTTT. Protein product: CASRQRGPGAHTIYF.

Of note for this clone: At one of its ends the junction is not consistent with the germline gene, which may arise from a read error. This chain joins TRBV19 and TRBJ2-5; 7 nucleotides align to TRBD2. The CDR3 is made up of 12 amino acids. Germline assignment: CDR1 LNHDA and CDR2 SQIVND (reference sequence). CDR3 DNA sequence: TGTGCCAGTAGTCAGCGGGAAGAGACCCGGTACTTC. Translating it yields CASSQREETRYF.

The chain joins TRBV6-6 to TRBJ1-4, with 8 bases aligning to TRBD1. CDR1 and CDR2 from the germline V gene are MNHNY and SVGAGI (reference sequence). The V segment lost 6 bases and the J segment 8 bases; nucleotides outside the gene matches: 5. The CDR3 runs to 13 residues. The CDR3 region has the DNA TGTGCCAGCAGATTGGACAGGGCCGAAAAACTGTTTTTT. It is translated as CASRLDRAEKLFF.

The gene calls are TRBV7-2 and TRBJ1-4; 10 positions match TRBD1. The V and J ends lost 3 bases and 7 bases, in that order; junction bases with no gene match: 5. The CDR3 extends over 15 amino acids. Germline-derived CDR1 and CDR2 are SGHTA and FQGNSA. The CDR3 here is CASSFDRGRAEKLFF. CDR3 bases: TGTGCCAGCAGCTTCGACAGGGGGCGTGCTGAAAAACTGTTTTTT.

The chain has TRBV7-2 and TRBJ2-3; 11 bases match TRBD2. In germline, CDR1 is SGHTA, CDR2 FQGNSA. The CDR3 spans 12 residues. Unmatched junction bases numbered 4, after V lost 6 bases and J lost 11 bases. The CDR3 here is CASSPTSGRQYF. Written as DNA, the CDR3 is TGTGCCAGCAGTCCTACTAGCGGGAGGCAGTATTTT.

This sequence joins TRBV27 and TRBJ1-1; TRBD1 is a possible D gene (6 bases). Per germline, CDR1 MNHEY and CDR2 SMNVEV (reference sequence). The V gene lost 8 bases and the J gene lost 4 bases, with 17 bases spanning the gap. The CDR3 has 14 amino acids. The CDR3: CASVLGAGGTEAFF. CDR3 sequence (DNA): TGTGCCAGCGTCTTGGGGGCCGGTGGCACTGAAGCTTTCTTT.

The chain uses TRBV5-6 and TRBJ2-7; 9 bases align to TRBD1. Looked up from germline, CDR1 is SGHDT and CDR2 is YYEEEE. V was pared by 4 bases and J by 0 bases, with 5 bases of the junction left unmatched. There are 15 residues in the CDR3. Here the CDR3 DNA reads TGTGCCAGCAGCCCGACAGGGGGTAGCTCCTACGAGCAGTACTTC. This translates into CASSPTGGSSYEQYF.

The chain is built from TRBV7-2 and TRBJ2-1, with 10 bases that match TRBD1. The CDR3 is 14 amino acids. The germline gives CDR1 SGHTA, CDR2 FQGNSA. V trimming: 3 bases; J trimming: 9 bases; junction bases outside the gene matches: 5. The CDR3 protein is CASSFSGTGVEQFF. CDR3 DNA sequence: TGTGCCAGCAGCTTCTCCGGGACAGGGGTTGAGCAGTTCTTC.

This chain uses TRBV19 with TRBJ1-1; TRBD1 is a possible D gene (5 bases). The CDR3 loop spans 13 amino acids. Germline-derived CDR1 and CDR2 are LNHDA and SQIVND (reference sequence). Between the trimmed V and J ends, which lost 7 bases and 5 bases, there was a span of 14 bases. The CDR3 DNA reads TGTGCCAGTAACCATCAGGGTAGAACTGAAGCTTTCTTT. Translation gives CASNHQGRTEAFF. Together with reference TRBV19 and TRBJ1-1, the CDR3 gives the full variable domain: DGGITQSPKYLFRKEGQNVTLSCEQNLNHDAMYWYRQDPGQGLRLIYYSQIVNDFQKGDIAEGYSVSREKKESFPLTVTSAQKNPTAFYLCASNHQGRTEAFFGQGTRLTVV.

The V and J genes are TRBV2 and TRBJ1-6; the match to TRBD1 covers 8 bases. CDR1 and CDR2 (germline): SNHLY, FYNNEI. The CDR3 totals 18 residues. J lost 0 bases, V lost 5 bases, and 9 bases had no gene match. CDR3 protein: CASSPTGQATSYNSPLHF. The CDR3 DNA reads TGTGCCAGCAGTCCCACGGGACAGGCCACCTCCTATAATTCACCCCTCCACTTT. Combining the CDR3 with reference TRBV2 and TRBJ1-6 gives the whole variable domain EPEVTQTPSHQVTQMGQEVILRCVPISNHLYFYWYRQILGQKVEFLVSFYNNEISEKSEIFDDQFSVERPDGSNFTLKIRSTKLEDSAMYFCASSPTGQATSYNSPLHFGNGTRLTVT.

The chain joins TRBV6-5 to TRBJ1-4; 8 bases fit TRBD1. CDR1 is MNHEY, CDR2 SVGAGI, per germline. CDR3 length: 15 amino acids. The V and J ends lost 0 bases and 10 bases, in that order; junction bases with no gene match: 7. In DNA form, the CDR3 reads TGTGCCAGCAGTTACTCTATACAGGGGGACGGAAAACTGTTTTTT. Amino acid sequence: CASSYSIQGDGKLFF.

The genes are TRBV19 and TRBJ1-2; no definite D call. Germline CDR1 LNHDA, CDR2 SQIVND (reference sequence). Trimming pared 1 base from V and 6 bases from J, leaving 9 bases between. The CDR3 has 13 amino acids. In nucleotides, the CDR3 is TGTGCCAGTAGTATAGTTGATGAGGATGGCTACACCTTC. Translated: CASSIVDEDGYTF.

This chain links TRBV5-4 with TRBJ1-1; 7 nucleotides match TRBD1. The CDR3 extends over 13 amino acids. Germline V CDR1 and CDR2: SGHNT, YYREEE (reference sequence). J gave up 1 base and V 5 bases, and 2 bases lay outside the gene matches. This chain's CDR3 is CASRRQGNTEAFF. The CDR3 bases are TGTGCCAGCAGGCGACAGGGGAACACTGAAGCTTTCTTT.

V and J are TRBV7-2 and TRBJ2-7; 8 nucleotides match TRBD2. CDR1 is SGHTA, CDR2 FQGNSA, per germline. Unmatched junction bases numbered 8, after V lost 8 bases and J lost 2 bases. This CDR3 is 14 amino acids long. CDR3 sequence (DNA): TGTGCCAGCTACCTCGGGGGGGGGACCTACGAGCAGTACTTC. Amino acid sequence: CASYLGGGTYEQYF.

The rearrangement uses TRBV6-1 and TRBJ2-7, with TRBD2 identical over 8 bases. Germline CDR1 reads MNHNS; CDR2 reads SASEGT. The CDR3 is 16 residues long. The ends lost 3 bases at V and 0 bases at J; junction bases unmatched: 7. The CDR3 DNA reads TGTGCCAGCAGTGACAGAAGGCGGGAGGCCTCCTACGAGCAGTACTTC. This codes for CASSDRRREASYEQYF.

This chain joins TRBV27 and TRBJ1-6; no firm D call. Germline V gene data show CDR1 as MNHEY and CDR2 as SMNVEV (reference sequence). The CDR3 consists of 14 residues. The V end lost 0 bases, the J end lost 8 bases, and 8 bases lay between the germline ends. The CDR3 is CASSLSLRYSPLHF. CDR3 DNA: TGTGCCAGCAGTTTATCGCTCCGGTATTCACCCCTCCACTTT.

The CDR3 region has the DNA TGTGCCAGCAGCGTGGCTTTAGCGGGAGGATTAGATACGCAGTATTTT. It yields the protein CASSVALAGGLDTQYF. The chain combines TRBV9 with TRBJ2-3, with 10 bases that match TRBD2. Germline assignment: CDR1 SGDLS and CDR2 YYNGEE. This CDR3 is built from 16 residues. The V and J ends lost 2 bases and 5 bases, in that order; junction bases with no gene match: 8.

The V and J genes are TRBV5-1 and TRBJ2-4; TRBD2 agrees at 9 bases. Germline CDR1 reads SGHRS; CDR2 reads YFSETQ. Trimming took 1 base from V and 5 from J; bases not matched to a gene: 7. The CDR3 extends over 16 amino acids. CDR3 sequence reads: CASSLSSGAYENIQYF. CDR3 nucleotide sequence: TGCGCCAGCAGCTTGTCTAGCGGGGCGTACGAAAACATTCAGTACTTC.

The J gene is TRBJ2-7, the V gene TRBV6-6; 7 bases map to TRBD2. Germline trimming cut 10 bases from V and 2 bases from J; bases unmatched to any gene: 5. Germline V gene sequence: CDR1 MNHNY, CDR2 SVGAGI (reference sequence). CDR3 length equals 12 residues. In DNA form, the CDR3 reads TGTGCCACCCAAGCGGGAACCTACGAGCAGTACTTC. It encodes CATQAGTYEQYF.

The V gene is TRBV5-5, the J gene TRBJ1-6, with TRBD1 matching 7 bases. The CDR3 extends over 16 amino acids. The junction had 12 bases not matched to a gene; V was cut back by 3 bases and J by 9 bases. Germline assignment: CDR1 SGHKS and CDR2 YYEKEE (reference sequence). CDR3 nucleotides: TGTGCCAGCAGCTCCCCCAGGGGGGCAGAAGGTTCACCCCTCCACTTT. Its translation: CASSSPRGAEGSPLHF.

The chain combines TRBV9 with TRBJ2-7, with D perhaps matching TRBD2 (5 bases). The ends were cut back, 0 bases at V and 3 bases at J, with 7 bases in the middle. The CDR3 covers 13 residues. The germline V gene encodes CDR1 SGDLS and CDR2 YYNGEE. The CDR3 loop is CASSVVEGYEQYF. CDR3 sequence (DNA): TGTGCCAGCAGCGTAGTCGAGGGCTACGAGCAGTACTTC.

The chain couples TRBV19 to TRBJ2-2, with 7 bases that match TRBD2. With 3 bases clipped from V and 5 bases from J, the junction kept 12 bases outside the gene matches. Germline CDR1 is LNHDA and CDR2 is SQIVND (reference sequence). This CDR3 has 17 amino acids. This CDR3 reads CASSISGGASGTGELFF. The CDR3 region has the DNA TGTGCCAGTAGTATCTCCGGAGGGGCTAGCGGAACCGGGGAGCTGTTTTTT.